This T cell receptor (beta chain) was sequenced for a study of blood T cell repertoires in COVID-19. The overall study: The United States, Italy and Spain provided the acute and convalescent COVID-19 samples.

Per the study methods: Cell counts per sample came from amplifying reference gene primers. TCRdb's copy holds only in-frame clones and misses some; the assay was immunoSEQ multiplex PCR. That table furnishes V, J and clone size, whereas the DNA furnished D and trimming. The table shows over 70,000 clones, with over 80% occurring only once. V was shortened by 4 bases and J by 0 bases, with 11 bases between the two germline ends. CDR3 length: 15 amino acids. From germline, CDR1 is SGDLS and CDR2 YYNGEE. This chain uses TRBV9 with TRBJ1-3, with a possible D match to TRBD1 (5 bases). Specimen: peripheral blood. This sequence was found in a man of 80 years or more with acute or convalescent COVID-19. The CDR3 loop reads CASSRTGLSGNTIYF. The CDR3 DNA is TGTGCCAGCAGCCGTACAGGCCTCTCTGGAAACACCATATATTTT. Looking up the rest from reference TRBV9 and TRBJ1-3 gives the full variable domain: DSGVTQTPKHLITATGQRVTLRCSPRSGDLSVYWYQQSLDQGLQFLIQYYNGEERAKGNILERFSAQQFPDLHSELNLSSLELGDSALYFCASSRTGLSGNTIYFGEGSWLTVV.